The clone carrying this T cell receptor (beta chain) was observed a few times. These data belong to a study of ipilimumab plus nivolumab after autologous stem cell transplantation. Study background: A median of about eight nivolumab and 4 or 5 ipilimumab doses were given. Both relapsed and primary refractory DLBCL were included.

This CDR3 spans 14 amino acids. Germline V gives CDR1 SNHLY, CDR2 FYNNEI. Trimming took 5 bases from V and 5 from J, leaving 12 bases between them. The assay was immunoSEQ multiplex PCR, and TCRdb's table has in-frame clones only and misses some. The sample includes 20,000 to 25,000 clones, more than 70% of them seen just once. The rearrangement uses TRBV2 and TRBJ1-4; no clear D gene. Sequences were derived from PBMCs, sampled in a trial of ipilimumab plus nivolumab as post-transplant consolidation. The sequence derives from a male donor with diffuse large B-cell lymphoma. In DNA form, the CDR3 reads TGTGCCAGCAGTCTAAGGTCGGGGAATGAAAAACTGTTTTTT. Amino acid sequence: CASSLRSGNEKLFF.